The 2 T cell receptor beta chains listed next were all sequenced from one sample in a study of blood T cell repertoires in COVID-19. Method: immunoSEQ multiplex PCR; TCRdb's copy keeps in-frame clones and lacks some. The data show approximately 410,000 clones, 86% seen once. The specimen was peripheral blood. The receptors here all came from a woman aged 25 to 39 with active or convalescent COVID-19.

The chain recombines TRBV29-1 with TRBJ2-1, with 12 bases that match TRBD2. The CDR3 loop spans 15 amino acids. The germline V gene encodes CDR1 SQVTM and CDR2 ANQGSEA. V gave up 0 bases and J gave up 7 bases; unmatched junction bases: 4. CDR3 sequence: CSVEDYLAGGNEQFF. Here the CDR3 DNA reads TGCAGCGTTGAAGATTATCTAGCGGGGGGGAATGAGCAGTTCTTC.

The rearrangement uses TRBV15 and TRBJ2-1; a possible D gene is TRBD1 (6 bases). V gave up 5 bases and J gave up 0 bases, with 14 bases separating them. CDR3 length equals 16 residues. CDR1 and CDR2 (germline): LNHNV, YYDKDF (reference sequence). The CDR3 bases are TGTGCCACCAGCTCAACGACAGGAGTCTCCTACAATGAGCAGTTCTTC. As protein: CATSSTTGVSYNEQFF.